This paragraph covers one TCR beta chain sequence. Its antigen is as yet unknown. Generated by immunoSEQ multiplex PCR, the TCRdb table keeps only in-frame clones and is missing some. The table records some 2,100,000 clones, 90% to 96% of them present only once. These data belong to a study of shared clonotypes between healthy human individuals. Whole-study findings and limits: Among the subsets, naive ones generally showed larger estimated richness than memory ones. The naive CD4 repertoires of a handful of donors were compared, and approximately 4.5% of clonotypes were shared.

Per the germline V gene, CDR1 is SGHTA and CDR2 is FQGNSA. Trimming took off 1 base at V and 6 bases at J, with 22 bases between the two ends. The CDR3 has 17 amino acids. The CD4+ fraction was divided into a CD45RA+ naive subset and a CD45RA-negative memory subset. This TCR came from a man aged 18 to 30 in good health. This chain uses TRBV7-2 with TRBJ2-7; D unclear. The sequencing input was naive CD4+ T cells sorted from blood. This sample's subset: CD45RA+ positively selected. The CDR3 DNA follows: TGTGCCAGCAGCTTAGGTGTAGTAGGGCAGCTAAGTCTCGAGCAGTACTTC. Protein sequence: CASSLGVVGQLSLEQYF.